This T cell receptor (beta chain) was obtained from a study of control samples from healthy donors and cancer patients. Profiling relied on immunoSEQ multiplex PCR, and the TCRdb table lists in-frame clones only, not all of them. The sample shows about 160,000 clones, around 90% of them seen only once. The germline V and J ends were trimmed by 1 base and 0 bases, with 8 bases remaining between them. The length of the CDR3 is 15 residues. CDR1 is SGHVS, CDR2 FNYEAQ, per germline. The TCR sequence derives from a man aged 25-45 years in good health. The rearrangement uses TRBV7-6 and TRBJ2-3; no definite D call. Sequencing used blood. The CDR3: CASSLGGTSTDTQYF. The CDR3 DNA reads as TGTGCCAGCAGCTTAGGGGGAACAAGCACAGATACGCAGTATTTT.